The clone carrying this T cell receptor (beta chain) was recorded once. Sequencing used immunoSEQ multiplex PCR; TCRdb keeps in-frame clones, though not all of them. The sample has fewer than 30,000 clones, approximately 93% seen once. These data originate in a study of blood T cell repertoires in COVID-19. Study overall: Sources were T cells, B-cell-depleted T cells, or PBMCs; the material itself was cDNA or gDNA.

This receptor was identified in a human donor with active COVID-19. The donor label of this sample is uncertain. Sequenced sample: peripheral blood.

DNA for the CDR3: TGTGCCAGCAGTTTATGGGCGGGCGCCGACGAGCAGTACTTC. This translates into CASSLWAGADEQYF. The chain links TRBV28 to TRBJ2-7; a weak D match, TRBD2 (5 bases). This CDR3 has 14 residues. Trimming took 0 bases from V and 5 from J, leaving 11 bases between them. Germline loops: CDR1 MDHEN, CDR2 SYDVKM.